A selection of T cell receptor beta chains follows, all from one sample in a study of T-cell reconstitution after alpha-beta-depleted transplantation in children. TCRdb used MiXCR to reprocess the PCR reads, holding one entry per CDR3 protein. In the table there are 450,000 to 600,000 distinct CDR3 sequences, roughly 10% of which are singletons. Specimen: PBMCs, collected before TCRalphabeta/CD19-depleted stem cell transplant. Receptors were obtained from a child younger than 10 with inherited bone marrow failure, due to receive a stem cell transplant. Both conserved end residues are part of each CDR3. D genes are given only for firm matches. A clone size is listed for some rows: how often the clone was seen (once, few, many), or a class if it is expanded.

d_gene	abundance	v_gene	j_gene	CDR3nt	CDR3aa
TRBD2	few	TRBV20-1	TRBJ2-1	TGCAGTGTCGAGGGACTAGCGGTTTTCAATGAGCAGTTCTTC	CSVEGLAVFNEQFF
.	many	TRBV2	TRBJ1-6	TGTGCCAGCAGTGGGGTCGGGGGGGCGCAACCACCCCTCCACTTT	CASSGVGGAQPPLHF
.	many	TRBV7-9	TRBJ2-7	TGTGCCAGCAGCTTAGCGTTAGGGGATCGGTCCTACGAGCAGTACTTC	CASSLALGDRSYEQYF
TRBD2	many	TRBV9	TRBJ2-5	TGTGCCAGCAGCGTCACGGGAGGGCCGCAGACCCAGTACTTC	CASSVTGGPQTQYF
.	.	TRBV10-3	TRBJ2-3	TGTGCCATCAGTGAGTTTAGCGGAGGCACAGATACGCAGTATTTT	CAISEFSGGTDTQYF
.	.	TRBV5-2	TRBJ2-5	TGTGCCAGGGGCCCCGGGCCAAAAGAGACCCAGTACTTC	CARGPGPKETQYF
.	many	TRBV20-1	TRBJ2-2	TGCAGTGCTAGAGAAGCAGGGAGGACCGGGGAGCTGTTTTTT	CSAREAGRTGELFF
.	.	TRBV12-3/TRBV12-4	TRBJ2-7	TGTGCCAGCAGTTTAATTCTGGATTCCGACGAGCAGTACTTC	CASSLILDSDEQYF
.	many	TRBV7-9	TRBJ1-1	TGTGCCAGCAGCGATCGACAGAGGAACACTGAAGCTTTCTTT	CASSDRQRNTEAFF
.	many	TRBV13	TRBJ2-5	TGTGCCAGCAGCTTAGACAGAGAAGAGACCCAGTACTTC	CASSLDREETQYF
.	.	TRBV7-9	TRBJ1-4	TGTGCCAGCAGCTTACGGGGGGCGCGCGGTAATGAAAAACTGTTTTTT	CASSLRGARGNEKLFF
TRBD2	.	TRBV11-2	TRBJ2-7	TGTGCCAGCAGCTTACGGGGCAAGGGACTAGCGGGACCGGGCCCTTACGAGCAGTACTTC	CASSLRGKGLAGPGPYEQYF
.	many	TRBV6-6	TRBJ1-4	TGTGCCAGCAGTTTAACAACTAATGAAAAACTGTTTTTT	CASSLTTNEKLFF
TRBD2	many	TRBV7-9	TRBJ2-1	TGTGCCAGCAGCTCCGCCCTAGCGGTCCCCTACAATGAGCAGTTCTTC	CASSSALAVPYNEQFF
.	.	TRBV19	TRBJ2-1	TGTGCCAGTAGTCATCAGACCCCCTCGTGGCAGTTCTTC	CASSHQTPSWQFF
TRBD2	many	TRBV7-7	TRBJ2-7	TGTGCTAGCAGCCTAGCGGGAGAGGGCGAGCAGTACTTC	CASSLAGEGEQYF
.	.	TRBV20-1	TRBJ2-7	TGCAGTGCTAGCACTTACGGACCCGCCTACGAGCAGTACTTC	CSASTYGPAYEQYF
.	many	TRBV11-3	TRBJ1-1	TGTGCCAGCAGCCCCGGCAGGGGCTTCGGCACTGAAGCTTTCTTT	CASSPGRGFGTEAFF
TRBD2	many	TRBV5-1	TRBJ2-1	TGCGCCAGCAGCTTGGTGCTAGCGGGATTTGCCAATGAGCAGTTCTTC	CASSLVLAGFANEQFF
.	many	TRBV10-3	TRBJ2-1	TGTGCCATCAGTCCAGGGGTGAATGAGCAGTTCTTC	CAISPGVNEQFF
TRBD2	many	TRBV7-8	TRBJ2-7	TGTGCCAGCAGCTTAAAGACCCGGGGACTAGCGGGACGACTGCAGGTGGAGCAGTACTTC	CASSLKTRGLAGRLQVEQYF
TRBD2	few	TRBV10-1	TRBJ2-2	TGCGCCAGCAGTAAGGGACTAGGGGGCACCGGGGAGCTGTTTTTT	CASSKGLGGTGELFF
.	many	TRBV15	TRBJ2-6	TGTGCCACCAGCAGCCGGGGCCGCGGGGCCAACGTCCTGACTTTC	CATSSRGRGANVLTF
.	.	TRBV25-1	TRBJ2-5	TGTGCCAGCAGTGACCCGATCCAAGAGACCCAGTACTTC	CASSDPIQETQYF
.	.	TRBV20-1	TRBJ2-3	TGCAGTGCTAGGCCACTTAAAAGCACAGATACGCAGTATTTT	CSARPLKSTDTQYF
TRBD1	many	TRBV4-2	TRBJ2-1	TGTGCCAGCAGCCAAGCGTCGACAGGGGGCGGGGGTGAGCAGTTCTTC	CASSQASTGGGGEQFF
TRBD1	.	TRBV7-2	TRBJ1-2	TGTGCCAGCAGCTTAACGGGAACAGGGGCACGGGTCTATGGCTACACCTTC	CASSLTGTGARVYGYTF
.	few	TRBV30	TRBJ2-6	TGTGCCTGGAGTGCCTTGACTCACTTAGCTGGGGCCAACGTCCTGACTTTC	CAWSALTHLAGANVLTF
.	many	TRBV6-1	TRBJ2-1	TGTGCCAGCAGTGAATTTTATAATGAGCAGTTCTTC	CASSEFYNEQFF
TRBD1	.	TRBV6-5	TRBJ1-2	TGTGCCAGCAGATCCGGGACAGACTATGGCTACACCTTC	CASRSGTDYGYTF
.	many	TRBV5-1	TRBJ2-2	TGCGCCAGCAGCTTGGTAGAGCTGCTCGGGACCGGGGAGCTGTTTTTT	CASSLVELLGTGELFF
.	many	TRBV6-2/TRBV6-3	TRBJ2-3	TGTGCCAGCAGTAAGGAGTGGAGCACAGATACGCAGTATTTT	CASSKEWSTDTQYF
TRBD2	few	TRBV5-1	TRBJ2-1	TGCGCCAGCAGCTTTAGCCTAGCGGGAACCAATGAGCAGTTCTTC	CASSFSLAGTNEQFF
TRBD1	many	TRBV5-1	TRBJ1-2	TGCGCCAGCAGCTTGGATGCCCGGACAGGGGATGGCTACACCTTC	CASSLDARTGDGYTF
.	many	TRBV18	TRBJ2-1	TGTGCCAGCTCACCACCCCTTCCTAAAGGCTCCTACAATGAGCAGTTCTTC	CASSPPLPKGSYNEQFF